The sequence of this T cell receptor (beta chain) was determined in a study of T-cell memory formation after mild COVID-19. Looked up from germline, CDR1 is LGHDT and CDR2 is YNNKEL (reference sequence). Germline trimming cut 6 bases from V and 4 bases from J; bases unmatched to any gene: 7. The CDR3 totals 14 residues. Notes on this clonotype: Its antigen remains unidentified.

Study results and limitations: Contracting CD4+ clones were located mainly in CM and EM, and CD8+ clones in EMRA. Some clones that responded were present in memory (sampled pre-infection), which suggests cross-reactive memory joined. Day 15 to 85 contracting clones showed balanced CD4/CD8; later expanders leaned CD4+.

UMIs and sample barcodes were carried by the TCR alpha and TCR beta cDNA libraries that 5'RACE produced using constant-segment primers. TCRdb fed the 5' RACE reads into MiXCR, producing one record per CDR3 protein. The data show roughly 400,000 distinct CDR3 sequences, more than 20% seen once. The V call is TRBV3-1, the J call TRBJ2-7; TRBD1 agrees at 9 bases. The specimen was PBMCs or a T cell subset sorted from them (not recorded which). The sequence was collected from an adult woman who had mild COVID-19 (a few samples of this study predate the infection). Cell type and time point are not known. The CDR3 here is CASRNRGQRYEQYF. CDR3 DNA sequence: TGTGCCAGCAGGAACAGGGGGCAAAGGTACGAGCAGTACTTC.